This T cell receptor (beta chain) was captured in a study of blood T cell repertoires in COVID-19 (dated by TCRdb to about 2020). Some background on the complete study: Samples covering the acute and convalescent phases of COVID-19 were provided by collaborators in the United States, Italy and Spain. Deeply sampled blood TCRbeta repertoires from subjects exposed to, actively infected with, or recovered from COVID-19 were included in the dataset. Samples came from the ongoing ImmuneRACE study (first 160 participants) plus 1,254 subjects from 6 global collaborators. Where available, HLA class I and class II types were obtained from metadata supplied by the sample provider rather than from assay-based typing. The sample metadata nearly always contained a de-identified subject ID, COVID-19 status, age in years and sex. The repertoires were made available in a free public database intended to serve as a resource for research on the immune response to SARS-CoV-2. The prospective study material was composed of cDNA or gDNA derived from T cells, B-cell-depleted T cells, or PBMCs. Overall study outcomes, separate from this receptor: Clinical and demographic metadata were provided uncurated, with the amount varying by source and participant.

On this clone itself: It has no known antigen specificity. One base away there is no much larger clone; base qualities are not given.

Whole blood was collected in K2EDTA tubes by collaborating institutions according to the institutions' own protocols. For TCRbeta analysis, collaborators shipped samples in one of three forms: frozen whole blood, isolated PBMCs, or DNA extracted from either of those sample types. Based on the germline V gene, the CDR1 and CDR2 sequences are MGHRA and YSYEKL. A distance of 14 bases separates the germline ends of V and J, which lose 1 base and 7 bases respectively. The CDR3 runs 16 residues from the cysteine to the phenylalanine. Only the CDR3 DNA stays, 48 bases, in frame from base 1. TCRbeta CDR3 regions were amplified from genomic DNA using the immunoSEQ Assay, a bias-controlled multiplex PCR. The study's own analysis went as follows. The number of nucleated cells in each sample was estimated by amplification of reference gene primers within the assay. Sequence reads were collapsed and filtered to measure the absolute abundance of every unique TCRbeta CDR3 rearrangement. For each sample, productive Simpson clonality was calculated as the square root of Simpson's diversity index across productive rearrangements. TCRdb limited this immuneACCESS table to in-frame rearrangements with V and J called. A share of clones is missing; checked studies link under half to unresolved V genes, and the rest is unexplained. That table supplies the V and J calls and clone size; D and trimming were determined from the DNA. The sample contains some 150,000 clones, approximately 88% of them found a single time. Of the sample, less than 2.5% falls within the top ten clones.

Specimen: peripheral blood. The chain was built from TRBV4-1 and TRBJ1-6; perhaps TRBD1 is the D gene, with 6 bases matching. The receptor was derived from a man aged 70-80 years with acute or convalescent COVID-19. The CDR3 amino acid sequence is: CASSQAAGVYNSPLHF. The nucleotide sequence is TGCGCCAGCAGCCAAGCTGCAGGGGTTTACAATTCACCCCTCCACTTT.